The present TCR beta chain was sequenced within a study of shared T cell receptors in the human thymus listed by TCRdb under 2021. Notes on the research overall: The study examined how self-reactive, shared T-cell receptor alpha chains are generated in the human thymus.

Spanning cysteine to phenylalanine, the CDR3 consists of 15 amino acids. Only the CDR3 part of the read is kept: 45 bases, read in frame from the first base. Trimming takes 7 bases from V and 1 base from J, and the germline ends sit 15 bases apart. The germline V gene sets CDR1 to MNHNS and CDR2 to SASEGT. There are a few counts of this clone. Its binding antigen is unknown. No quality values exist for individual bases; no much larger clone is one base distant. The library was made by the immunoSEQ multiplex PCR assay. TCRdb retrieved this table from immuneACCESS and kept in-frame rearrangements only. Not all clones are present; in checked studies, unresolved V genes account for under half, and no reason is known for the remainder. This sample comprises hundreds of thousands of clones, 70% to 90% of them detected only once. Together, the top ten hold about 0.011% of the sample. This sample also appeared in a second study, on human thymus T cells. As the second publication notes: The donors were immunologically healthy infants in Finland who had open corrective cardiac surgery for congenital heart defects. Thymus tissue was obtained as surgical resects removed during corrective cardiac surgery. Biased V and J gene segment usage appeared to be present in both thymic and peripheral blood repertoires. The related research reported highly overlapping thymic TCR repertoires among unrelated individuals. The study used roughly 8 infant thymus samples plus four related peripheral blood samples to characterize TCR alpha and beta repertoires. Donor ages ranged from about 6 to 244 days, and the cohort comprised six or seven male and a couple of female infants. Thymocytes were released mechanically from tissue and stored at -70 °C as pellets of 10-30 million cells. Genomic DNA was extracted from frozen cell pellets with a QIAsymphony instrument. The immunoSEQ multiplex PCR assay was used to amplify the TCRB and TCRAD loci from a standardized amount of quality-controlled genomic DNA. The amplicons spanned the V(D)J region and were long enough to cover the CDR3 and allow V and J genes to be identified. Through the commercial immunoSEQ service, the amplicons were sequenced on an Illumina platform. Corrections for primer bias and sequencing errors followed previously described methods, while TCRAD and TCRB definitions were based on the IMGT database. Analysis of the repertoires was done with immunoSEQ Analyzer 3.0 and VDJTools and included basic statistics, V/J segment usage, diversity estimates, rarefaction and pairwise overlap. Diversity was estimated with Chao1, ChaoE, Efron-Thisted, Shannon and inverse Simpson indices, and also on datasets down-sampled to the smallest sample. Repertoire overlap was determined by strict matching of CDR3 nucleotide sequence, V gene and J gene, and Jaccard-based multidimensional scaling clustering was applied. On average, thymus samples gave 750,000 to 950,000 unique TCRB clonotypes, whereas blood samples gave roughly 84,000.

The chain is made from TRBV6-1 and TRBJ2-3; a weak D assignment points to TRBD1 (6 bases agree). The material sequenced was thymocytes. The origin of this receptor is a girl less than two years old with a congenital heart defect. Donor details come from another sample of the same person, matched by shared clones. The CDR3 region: CASILRDNCTDTQYF. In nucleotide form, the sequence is TGTGCCAGCATCCTCCGGGACAACTGCACAGATACGCAGTATTTT.